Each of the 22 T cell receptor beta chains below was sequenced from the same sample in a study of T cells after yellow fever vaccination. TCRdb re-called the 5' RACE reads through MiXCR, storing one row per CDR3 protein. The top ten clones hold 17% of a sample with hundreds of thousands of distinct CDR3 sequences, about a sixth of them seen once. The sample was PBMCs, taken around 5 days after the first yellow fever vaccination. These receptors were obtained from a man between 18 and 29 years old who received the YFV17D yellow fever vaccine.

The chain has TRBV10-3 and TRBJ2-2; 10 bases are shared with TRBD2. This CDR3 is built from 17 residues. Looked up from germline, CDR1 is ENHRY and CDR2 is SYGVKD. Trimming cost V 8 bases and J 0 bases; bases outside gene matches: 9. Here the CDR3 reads CAIAVNLAGANTGELFF. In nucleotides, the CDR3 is TGTGCCATCGCCGTAAACCTAGCGGGAGCGAACACCGGGGAGCTGTTTTTT.

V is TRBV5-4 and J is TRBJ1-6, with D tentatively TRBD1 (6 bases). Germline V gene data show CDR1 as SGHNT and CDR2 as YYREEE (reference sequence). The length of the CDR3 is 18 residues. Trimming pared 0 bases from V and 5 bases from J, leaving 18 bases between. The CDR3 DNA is TGTGCCAGCAGCTTGGGGGGCGCGCAGGGGCGAGATAATTCACCCCTCCACTTT. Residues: CASSLGGAQGRDNSPLHF.

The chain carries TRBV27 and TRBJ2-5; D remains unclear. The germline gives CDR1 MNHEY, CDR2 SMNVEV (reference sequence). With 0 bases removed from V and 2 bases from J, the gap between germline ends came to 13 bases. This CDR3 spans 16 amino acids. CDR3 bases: TGTGCCAGCAGTTTATCAGTTTCGGCAGTTCAAGAGACCCAGTACTTC. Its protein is CASSLSVSAVQETQYF.

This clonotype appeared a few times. The CDR3: CASTEGSTEAFF. CDR3 DNA: TGTGCCAGTACGGAGGGGAGCACTGAAGCTTTCTTT. This chain joins TRBV19 and TRBJ1-1; weak D call: TRBD1 (5 bases). The germline V and J ends were trimmed by 7 bases and 4 bases, with 10 bases remaining between them. The CDR3 has 12 residues. Germline CDR1 is LNHDA and CDR2 is SQIVND (reference sequence).

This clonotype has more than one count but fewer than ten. CDR3 protein: CASSAGPLGTEAFF. The CDR3 nucleotides read TGCGCCAGCAGCGCGGGCCCTTTAGGCACTGAAGCTTTCTTT. This chain links TRBV5-1 with TRBJ1-1; no clear D. Per germline, CDR1 SGHRS and CDR2 YFSETQ. Between the trimmed V and J ends, which lost 4 bases and 4 bases, there was a span of 14 bases. CDR3 length: 14 residues.

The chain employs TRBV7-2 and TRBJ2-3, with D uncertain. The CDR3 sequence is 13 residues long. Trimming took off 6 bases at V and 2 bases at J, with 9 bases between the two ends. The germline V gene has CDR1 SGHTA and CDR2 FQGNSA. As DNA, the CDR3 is TGTGCCAGCAGGATCGATCCCACAGATACGCAGTATTTT. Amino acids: CASRIDPTDTQYF.

The CDR3 DNA sequence: TGTGCCAGCAGTGAAGCATACGACAGGGGGTTCAATCAGCCCCAGCATTTT. This translates into CASSEAYDRGFNQPQHF. This chain connects TRBV6-1 to TRBJ1-5; 9 nucleotides line up with TRBD1. CDR1 and CDR2 from the germline V gene are MNHNS and SASEGT. The trim removed 0 bases at V and 3 bases at J, leaving 6 bases unmatched. The CDR3 totals 17 residues.

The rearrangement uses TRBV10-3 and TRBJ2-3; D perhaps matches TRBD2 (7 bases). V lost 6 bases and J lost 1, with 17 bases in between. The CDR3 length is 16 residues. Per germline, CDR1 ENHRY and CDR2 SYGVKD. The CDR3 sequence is CAIRSGGASGTDTQYF. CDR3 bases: TGTGCCATCAGATCTGGGGGGGCCTCGGGCACAGATACGCAGTATTTT.

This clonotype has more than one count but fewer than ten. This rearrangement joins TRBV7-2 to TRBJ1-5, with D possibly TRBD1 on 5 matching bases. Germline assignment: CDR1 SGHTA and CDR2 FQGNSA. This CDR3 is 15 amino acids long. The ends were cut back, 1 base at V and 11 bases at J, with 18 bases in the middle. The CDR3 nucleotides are TGTGCCAGCAGCTTAGTAGCACAGGCAAAATGGGCCCAGCATTTT. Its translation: CASSLVAQAKWAQHF.

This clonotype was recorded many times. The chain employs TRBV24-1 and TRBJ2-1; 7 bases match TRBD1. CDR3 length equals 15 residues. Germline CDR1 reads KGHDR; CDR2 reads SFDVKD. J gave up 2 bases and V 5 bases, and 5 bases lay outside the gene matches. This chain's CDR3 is CATSVAGTAYNEQFF. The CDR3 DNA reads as TGTGCCACCAGTGTCGCCGGGACAGCCTACAATGAGCAGTTCTTC.

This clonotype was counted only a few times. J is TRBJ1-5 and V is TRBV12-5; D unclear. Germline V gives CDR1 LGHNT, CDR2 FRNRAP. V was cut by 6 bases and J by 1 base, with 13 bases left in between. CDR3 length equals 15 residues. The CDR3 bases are TGTGCTAGTGGCCTCGCCCAGAAGAGCAATCAGCCCCAGCATTTT. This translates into CASGLAQKSNQPQHF.

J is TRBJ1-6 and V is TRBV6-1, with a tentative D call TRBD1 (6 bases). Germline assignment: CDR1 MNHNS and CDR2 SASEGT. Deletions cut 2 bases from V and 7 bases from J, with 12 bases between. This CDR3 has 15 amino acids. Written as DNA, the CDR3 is TGTGCCAGCAGTGAACCAGGGGCCGGGAATTCACCCCTCCACTTT. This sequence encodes CASSEPGAGNSPLHF.

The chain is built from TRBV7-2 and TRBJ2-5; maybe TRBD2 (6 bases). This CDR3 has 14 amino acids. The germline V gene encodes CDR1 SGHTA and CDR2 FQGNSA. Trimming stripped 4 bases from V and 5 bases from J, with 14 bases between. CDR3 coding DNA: TGTGCCAGCAGCTCCAGTTGGGGGGTGGAGACCCAGTACTTC. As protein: CASSSSWGVETQYF.

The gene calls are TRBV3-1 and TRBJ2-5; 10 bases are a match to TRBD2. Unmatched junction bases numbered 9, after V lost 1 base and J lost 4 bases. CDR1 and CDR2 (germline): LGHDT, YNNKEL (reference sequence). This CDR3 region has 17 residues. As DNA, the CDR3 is TGTGCCAGCAGCCAAGGCCCCCAAGCGGGGGGGACAGAGACCCAGTACTTC. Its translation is CASSQGPQAGGTETQYF.

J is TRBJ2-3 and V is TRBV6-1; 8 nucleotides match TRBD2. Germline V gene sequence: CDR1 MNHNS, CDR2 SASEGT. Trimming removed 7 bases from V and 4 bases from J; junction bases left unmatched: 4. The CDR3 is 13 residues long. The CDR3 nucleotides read TGTGCCAGCACGGGGGGGCGGTCAGATACGCAGTATTTT. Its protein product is CASTGGRSDTQYF.

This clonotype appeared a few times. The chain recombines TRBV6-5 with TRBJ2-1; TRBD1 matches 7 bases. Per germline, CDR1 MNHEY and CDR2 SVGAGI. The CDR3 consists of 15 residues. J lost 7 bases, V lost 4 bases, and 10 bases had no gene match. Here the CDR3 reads CASSLDRQGVNEQFF. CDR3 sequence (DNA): TGTGCCAGCAGTTTAGACCGGCAGGGGGTAAATGAGCAGTTCTTC.

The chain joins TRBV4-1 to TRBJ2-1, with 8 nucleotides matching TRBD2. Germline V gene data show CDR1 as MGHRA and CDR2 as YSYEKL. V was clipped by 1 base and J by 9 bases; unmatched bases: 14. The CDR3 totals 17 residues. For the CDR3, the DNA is TGCGCCAGCAGCCAAGGGCGGCGGAGCGGGGGAATCGGTGAGCAGTTCTTC. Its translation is CASSQGRRSGGIGEQFF.

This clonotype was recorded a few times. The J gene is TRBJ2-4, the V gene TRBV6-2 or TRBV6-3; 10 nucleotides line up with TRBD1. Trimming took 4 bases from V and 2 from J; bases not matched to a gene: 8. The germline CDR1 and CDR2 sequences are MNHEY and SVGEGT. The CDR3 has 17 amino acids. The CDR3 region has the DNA TGTGCCAGCAGTTTGTCTGGGACAGGGGATCCCAAAAACATTCAGTACTTC. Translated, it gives CASSLSGTGDPKNIQYF.

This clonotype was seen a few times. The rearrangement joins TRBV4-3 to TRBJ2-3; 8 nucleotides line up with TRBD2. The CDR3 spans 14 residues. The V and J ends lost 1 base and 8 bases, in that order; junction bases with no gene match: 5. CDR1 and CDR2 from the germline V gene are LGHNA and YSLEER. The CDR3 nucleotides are TGCGCCAGCAGCCAAGGGGGTAGCGGGGTTACGCAGTATTTT. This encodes CASSQGGSGVTQYF.

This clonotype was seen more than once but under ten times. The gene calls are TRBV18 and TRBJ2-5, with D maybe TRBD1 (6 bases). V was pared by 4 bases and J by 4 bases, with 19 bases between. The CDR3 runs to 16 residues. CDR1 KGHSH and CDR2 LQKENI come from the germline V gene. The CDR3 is CASSLRQVRDGETQYF. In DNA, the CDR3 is TGTGCCAGCTCACTTAGACAGGTCCGAGATGGAGAGACCCAGTACTTC.

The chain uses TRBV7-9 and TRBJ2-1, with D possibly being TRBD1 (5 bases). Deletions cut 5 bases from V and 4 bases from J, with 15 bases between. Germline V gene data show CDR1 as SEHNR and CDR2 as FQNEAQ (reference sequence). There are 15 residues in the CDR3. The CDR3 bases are TGTGCCAGCAGCCTCCAGACAGTTACTTACAATGAGCAGTTCTTC. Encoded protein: CASSLQTVTYNEQFF.

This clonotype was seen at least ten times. Here the CDR3 DNA reads TGTGCCAGCAGGTTGCTAGCGGGGGACAACAATGAGCAGTTCTTC. Amino acids: CASRLLAGDNNEQFF. The V and J genes are TRBV7-2 and TRBJ2-1; TRBD2 matches 10 bases. The CDR3 is 15 amino acids. Germline CDR1 reads SGHTA; CDR2 reads FQGNSA. Unmatched junction bases numbered 7, after V lost 6 bases and J lost 5 bases. The whole variable domain, remainder taken from reference TRBV7-2 and TRBJ2-1, is GAGVSQSPSNKVTEKGKDVELRCDPISGHTALYWYRQSLGQGLEFLIYFQGNSAPDKSGLPSDRFSAERTGGSVSTLTIQRTQQEDSAVYLCASRLLAGDNNEQFFGPGTRLTVL.